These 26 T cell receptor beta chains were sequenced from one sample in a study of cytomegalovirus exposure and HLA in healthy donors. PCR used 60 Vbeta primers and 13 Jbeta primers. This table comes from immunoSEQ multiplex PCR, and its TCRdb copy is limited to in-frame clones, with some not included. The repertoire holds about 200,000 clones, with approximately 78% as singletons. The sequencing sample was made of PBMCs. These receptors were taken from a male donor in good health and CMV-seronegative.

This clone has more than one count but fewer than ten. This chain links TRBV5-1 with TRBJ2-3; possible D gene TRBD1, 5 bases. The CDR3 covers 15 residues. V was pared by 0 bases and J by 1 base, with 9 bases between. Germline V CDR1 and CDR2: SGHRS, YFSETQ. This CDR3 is CASSLGRAGTDTQYF. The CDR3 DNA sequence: TGCGCCAGCAGCTTGGGCAGGGCGGGCACAGATACGCAGTATTTT.

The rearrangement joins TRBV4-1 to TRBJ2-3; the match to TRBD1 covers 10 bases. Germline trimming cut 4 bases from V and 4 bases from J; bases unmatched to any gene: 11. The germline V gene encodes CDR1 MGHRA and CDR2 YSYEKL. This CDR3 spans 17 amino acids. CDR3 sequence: CASSPETGQGVPDTQYF. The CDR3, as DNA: TGCGCCAGCAGCCCCGAAACCGGACAGGGGGTCCCAGATACGCAGTATTTT.

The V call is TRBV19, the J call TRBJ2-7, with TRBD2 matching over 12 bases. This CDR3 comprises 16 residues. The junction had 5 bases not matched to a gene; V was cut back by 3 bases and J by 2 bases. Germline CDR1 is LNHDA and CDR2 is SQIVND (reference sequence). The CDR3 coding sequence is TGTGCCAGTAGTATCCGGACTAGCGGGATGGCCTACGAGCAGTACTTC. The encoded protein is CASSIRTSGMAYEQYF.

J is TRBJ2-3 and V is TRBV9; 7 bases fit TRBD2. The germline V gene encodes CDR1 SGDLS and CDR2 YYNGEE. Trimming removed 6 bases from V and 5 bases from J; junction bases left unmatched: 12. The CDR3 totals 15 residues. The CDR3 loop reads CASTPRGDSIDTQYF. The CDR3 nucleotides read TGTGCCAGCACACCACGGGGGGACTCGATAGATACGCAGTATTTT.

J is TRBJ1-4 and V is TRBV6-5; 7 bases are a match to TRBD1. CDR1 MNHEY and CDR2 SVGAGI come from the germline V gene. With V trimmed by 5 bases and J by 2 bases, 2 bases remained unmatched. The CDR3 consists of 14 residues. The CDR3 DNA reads TGTGCCAGCAGTGACAGGGCCACTAATGAAAAACTGTTTTTT. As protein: CASSDRATNEKLFF.

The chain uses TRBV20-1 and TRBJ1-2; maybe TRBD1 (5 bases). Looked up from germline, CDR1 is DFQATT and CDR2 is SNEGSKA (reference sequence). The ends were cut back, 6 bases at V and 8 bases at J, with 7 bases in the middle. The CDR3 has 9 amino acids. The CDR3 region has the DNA TGCAGTGCGGGGGGGGGCTACACCTTC. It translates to CSAGGGYTF.

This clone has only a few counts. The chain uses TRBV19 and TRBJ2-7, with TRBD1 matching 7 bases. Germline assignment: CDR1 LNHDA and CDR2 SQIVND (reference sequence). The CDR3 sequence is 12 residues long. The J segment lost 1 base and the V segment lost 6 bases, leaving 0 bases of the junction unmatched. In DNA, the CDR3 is TGTGCCAGTAGGGGACAGTCCTACGAGCAGTACTTC. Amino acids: CASRGQSYEQYF.

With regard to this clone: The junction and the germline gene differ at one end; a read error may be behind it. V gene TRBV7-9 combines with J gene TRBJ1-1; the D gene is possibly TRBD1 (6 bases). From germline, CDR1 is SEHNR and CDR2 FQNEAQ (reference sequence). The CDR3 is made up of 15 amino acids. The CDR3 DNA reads TGTTCCAGCAGCTTGCCAGGGGTGAGCAACACTGAAGCTTTCTTT. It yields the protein CSSSLPGVSNTEAFF.

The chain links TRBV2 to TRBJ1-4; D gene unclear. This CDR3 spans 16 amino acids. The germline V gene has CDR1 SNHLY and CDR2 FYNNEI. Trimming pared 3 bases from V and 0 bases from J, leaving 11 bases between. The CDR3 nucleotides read TGTGCCAGCAGTGAGAGAGGGATTGCAACTAATGAAAAACTGTTTTTT. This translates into CASSERGIATNEKLFF.

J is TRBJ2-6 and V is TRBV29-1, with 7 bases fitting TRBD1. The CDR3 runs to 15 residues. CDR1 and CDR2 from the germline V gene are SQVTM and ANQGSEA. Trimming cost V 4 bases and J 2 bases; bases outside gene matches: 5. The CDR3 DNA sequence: TGCAGCGTTGGACAGGGATCGGCTGGGGCCAACGTCCTGACTTTC. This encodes CSVGQGSAGANVLTF.

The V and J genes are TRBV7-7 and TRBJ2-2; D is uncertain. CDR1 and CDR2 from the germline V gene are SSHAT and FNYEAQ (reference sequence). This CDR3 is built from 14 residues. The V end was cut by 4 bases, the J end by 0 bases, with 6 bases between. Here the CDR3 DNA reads TGTGCCAGCAGCTCCGGTCCGAACACCGGGGAGCTGTTTTTT. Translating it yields CASSSGPNTGELFF.

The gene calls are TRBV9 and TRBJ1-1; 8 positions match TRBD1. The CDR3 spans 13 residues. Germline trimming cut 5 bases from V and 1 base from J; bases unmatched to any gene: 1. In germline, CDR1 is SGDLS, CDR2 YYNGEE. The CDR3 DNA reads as TGTGCCAGCAGTCAGGGGGCGAACACTGAAGCTTTCTTT. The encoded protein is CASSQGANTEAFF.

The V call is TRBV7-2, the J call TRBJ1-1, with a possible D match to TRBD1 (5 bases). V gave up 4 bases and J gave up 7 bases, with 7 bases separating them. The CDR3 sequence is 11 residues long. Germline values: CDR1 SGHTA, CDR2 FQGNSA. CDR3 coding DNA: TGTGCCAGCAGCTGGGACTTTGAAGCTTTCTTT. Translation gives CASSWDFEAFF. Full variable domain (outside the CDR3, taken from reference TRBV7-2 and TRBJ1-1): GAGVSQSPSNKVTEKGKDVELRCDPISGHTALYWYRQSLGQGLEFLIYFQGNSAPDKSGLPSDRFSAERTGGSVSTLTIQRTQQEDSAVYLCASSWDFEAFFGQGTRLTVV.

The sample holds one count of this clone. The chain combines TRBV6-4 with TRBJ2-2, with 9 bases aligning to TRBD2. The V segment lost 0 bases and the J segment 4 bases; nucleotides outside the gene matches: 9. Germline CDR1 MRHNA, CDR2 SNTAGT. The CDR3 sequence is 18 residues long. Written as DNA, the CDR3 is TGTGCCAGCAGTGACTCGGGGGTGAGCGGGAGGAGCACCGGGGAGCTGTTTTTT. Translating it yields CASSDSGVSGRSTGELFF.

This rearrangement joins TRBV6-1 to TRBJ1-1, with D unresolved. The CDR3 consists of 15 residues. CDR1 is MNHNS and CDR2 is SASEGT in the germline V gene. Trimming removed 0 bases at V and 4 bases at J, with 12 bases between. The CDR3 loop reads CASSEAGGQVTEAFF. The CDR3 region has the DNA TGTGCCAGCAGTGAAGCTGGAGGGCAAGTCACTGAAGCTTTCTTT.

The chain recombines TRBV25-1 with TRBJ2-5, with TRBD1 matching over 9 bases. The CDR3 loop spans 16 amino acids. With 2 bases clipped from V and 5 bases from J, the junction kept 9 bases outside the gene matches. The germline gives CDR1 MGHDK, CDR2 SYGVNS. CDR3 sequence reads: CASSEPTGGFGETQYF. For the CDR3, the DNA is TGTGCCAGCAGTGAACCGACAGGGGGATTTGGGGAGACCCAGTACTTC. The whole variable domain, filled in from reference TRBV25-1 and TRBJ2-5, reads EADIYQTPRYLVIGTGKKITLECSQTMGHDKMYWYQQDPGMELHLIHYSYGVNSTEKGDLSSESTVSRIRTEHFPLTLESARPSHTSQYLCASSEPTGGFGETQYFGPGTRLLVL.

CDR3 in amino acids: CASSFQGARNQPQHF. In DNA form, the CDR3 reads TGTGCCAGCAGTTTTCAGGGGGCGCGCAATCAGCCCCAGCATTTT. V usage is TRBV28 and J usage is TRBJ1-5, with 8 positions matching TRBD1. V shed 3 bases, J shed 2 bases, and the junction held 3 bases outside the gene matches. The CDR3 is 15 residues long. CDR1 is MDHEN, CDR2 SYDVKM, per germline.

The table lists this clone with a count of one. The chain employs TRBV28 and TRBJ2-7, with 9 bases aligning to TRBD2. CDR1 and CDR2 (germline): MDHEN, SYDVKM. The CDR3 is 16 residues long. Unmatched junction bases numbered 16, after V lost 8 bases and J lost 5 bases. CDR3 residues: CASHPGAGTSNHEQYF. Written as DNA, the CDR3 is TGTGCCAGCCATCCCGGGGCCGGGACTAGCAACCACGAGCAGTACTTC.

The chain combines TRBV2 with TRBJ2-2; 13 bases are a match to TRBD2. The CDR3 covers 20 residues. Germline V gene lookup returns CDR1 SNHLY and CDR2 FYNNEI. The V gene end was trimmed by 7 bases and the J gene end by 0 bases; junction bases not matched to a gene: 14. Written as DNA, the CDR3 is TGTGCCAGCACCGACTGGGGGGGGACTAGCGGGGCGTCGAACACCGGGGAGCTGTTTTTT. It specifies CASTDWGGTSGASNTGELFF. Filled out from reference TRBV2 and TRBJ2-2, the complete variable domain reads EPEVTQTPSHQVTQMGQEVILRCVPISNHLYFYWYRQILGQKVEFLVSFYNNEISEKSEIFDDQFSVERPDGSNFTLKIRSTKLEDSAMYFCASTDWGGTSGASNTGELFFGEGSRLTVL.

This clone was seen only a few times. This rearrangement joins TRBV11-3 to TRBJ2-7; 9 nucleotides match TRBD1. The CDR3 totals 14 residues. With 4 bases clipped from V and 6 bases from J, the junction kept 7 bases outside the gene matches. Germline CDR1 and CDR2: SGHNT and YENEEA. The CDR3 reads CASSSGQGGSEQYF. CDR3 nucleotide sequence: TGTGCCAGCAGCTCGGGACAGGGAGGGTCCGAGCAGTACTTC.

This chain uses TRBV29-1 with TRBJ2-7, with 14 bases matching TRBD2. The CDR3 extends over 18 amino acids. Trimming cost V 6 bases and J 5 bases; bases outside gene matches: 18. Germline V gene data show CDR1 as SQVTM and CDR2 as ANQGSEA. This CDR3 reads CSVGGVGTSGSISHEQYF. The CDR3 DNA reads TGCAGCGTCGGGGGGGTCGGGACTAGCGGGAGTATTTCCCACGAGCAGTACTTC.

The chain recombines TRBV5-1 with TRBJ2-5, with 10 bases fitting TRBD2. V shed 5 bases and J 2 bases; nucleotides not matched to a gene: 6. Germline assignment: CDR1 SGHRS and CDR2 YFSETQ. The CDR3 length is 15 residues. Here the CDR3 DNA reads TGCGCCAGCAGGGCCGGGACTAGCGCTCAAGAGACCCAGTACTTC. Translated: CASRAGTSAQETQYF.

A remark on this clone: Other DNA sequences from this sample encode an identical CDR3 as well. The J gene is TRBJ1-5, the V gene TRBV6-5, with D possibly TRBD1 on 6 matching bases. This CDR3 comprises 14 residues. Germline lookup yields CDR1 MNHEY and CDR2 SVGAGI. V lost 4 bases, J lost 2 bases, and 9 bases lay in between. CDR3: CASSSGQGNQPQHF. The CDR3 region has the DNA TGTGCCAGCAGTTCGGGACAAGGCAATCAGCCCCAGCATTTT.

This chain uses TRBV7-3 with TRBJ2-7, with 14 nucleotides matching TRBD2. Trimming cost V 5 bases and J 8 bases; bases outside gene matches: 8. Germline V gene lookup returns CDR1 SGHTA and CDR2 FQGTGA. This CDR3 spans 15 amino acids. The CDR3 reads CASSTQGLAGVKQYF. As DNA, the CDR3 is TGTGCCAGCAGCACACAGGGACTAGCGGGAGTGAAGCAGTACTTC.

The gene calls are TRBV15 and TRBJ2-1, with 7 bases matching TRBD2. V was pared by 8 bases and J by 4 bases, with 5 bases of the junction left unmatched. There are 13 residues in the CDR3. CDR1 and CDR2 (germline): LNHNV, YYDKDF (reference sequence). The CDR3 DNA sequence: TGTGCCACCCGGGACTACCCGTACAATGAGCAGTTCTTC. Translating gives CATRDYPYNEQFF.

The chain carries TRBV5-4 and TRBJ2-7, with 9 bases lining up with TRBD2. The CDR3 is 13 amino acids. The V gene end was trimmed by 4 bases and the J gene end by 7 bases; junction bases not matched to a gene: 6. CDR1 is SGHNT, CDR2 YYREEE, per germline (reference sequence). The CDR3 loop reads CASSVLSGREQYF. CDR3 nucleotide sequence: TGTGCCAGCAGCGTGCTTAGCGGGAGAGAGCAGTACTTC.